This TCR beta chain was recorded in a study of cytomegalovirus exposure and HLA in healthy donors. Study-wide background: HLA-typed donors were the source of 83 million or so unique TCRs, which an early data release held. Study-level results: Per a prior analysis, the majority of TCR beta V segments were productive roughly 90% or roughly 30% of the time. As a later analysis showed, a missense DCLRE1C variant was linked to trimming of TCR beta V- and J-genes.

The primer mix had 60 Vbeta and 13 Jbeta primers. This table comes from immunoSEQ multiplex PCR, and its TCRdb copy is limited to in-frame clones, with some not included. The sample consists of roughly 160,000 clones, 65% to 80% of them appearing once. CDR3 length: 15 residues. CDR1 and CDR2 from the germline V gene are MNHNS and SASEGT. The junction had 10 bases not matched to a gene; V was cut back by 4 bases and J by 5 bases. With respect to this clone: Its antigen is not known.

The specimen was PBMCs. This sequence joins TRBV6-1 and TRBJ1-1; TRBD1 aligns across 7 bases. The receptor comes from a woman aged 25 to 39 in good health and CMV-seronegative. This chain's CDR3 is CASSAEATGETEAFF. As DNA, the CDR3 is TGTGCCAGCAGTGCGGAAGCTACAGGGGAGACTGAAGCTTTCTTT.